Presented here are 15 T cell receptor beta chains from one specimen sequenced in a study of cytomegalovirus exposure and HLA in healthy donors. Measured with immunoSEQ multiplex PCR; TCRdb has only the in-frame clones, and not every one. This table holds over 120,000 clones, 80% to 90% found once. The sample taken for sequencing was PBMCs. These receptors were obtained from a man younger than 30 in good health and CMV-seropositive.

CDR3 nucleotide sequence: TGTGCCAGCACCGAGGGCTATGAAGCTTTCTTT. Translated, it gives CASTEGYEAFF. V usage is TRBV25-1 and J usage is TRBJ1-1; D unresolved. Germline V gene lookup returns CDR1 MGHDK and CDR2 SYGVNS. CDR3 size: 11 residues. V shed 7 bases and J shed 7 bases, with 10 bases lying between them.

V and J are TRBV5-6 and TRBJ1-2; D is uncertain. Germline V CDR1 and CDR2: SGHDT, YYEEEE. CDR3 length: 12 residues. Trimming took 0 bases from V and 4 from J, leaving 4 bases between them. CDR3: CASSLGGYGYTF. In DNA form, the CDR3 reads TGTGCCAGCAGCTTGGGAGGCTATGGCTACACCTTC.

This chain uses TRBV25-1 with TRBJ2-7, with D maybe TRBD2 (5 bases). The ends were cut back, 3 bases at V and 2 bases at J, with 8 bases in the middle. CDR3 length: 13 residues. Germline CDR1 reads MGHDK; CDR2 reads SYGVNS. The CDR3 region is CASSDRGTYEQYF. The CDR3 nucleotides are TGTGCCAGCAGTGACCGGGGTACCTACGAGCAGTACTTC.

V and J are TRBV28 and TRBJ1-6, with a possible D match to TRBD1 (5 bases). CDR1 and CDR2 from the germline V gene are MDHEN and SYDVKM. V was cut by 8 bases and J by 8 bases, with 19 bases left in between. The CDR3 loop spans 15 amino acids. The chain's CDR3 is CASSIRGMWDSPLHF. The CDR3, as DNA: TGTGCCAGCTCCATCCGGGGGATGTGGGATTCACCCCTCCACTTT.

The CDR3, as DNA: TGTGCCACCAGCAGAGCTCAGGTGAGACTAGCGGGCCTAATCTCCTACGAGCAGTACTTC. This codes for CATSRAQVRLAGLISYEQYF. The rearrangement uses TRBV15 and TRBJ2-7, with 10 bases matching TRBD2. The germline V gene encodes CDR1 LNHNV and CDR2 YYDKDF (reference sequence). The CDR3 runs 20 residues. V gave up 1 base and J gave up 0 bases; unmatched junction bases: 15.

This clone was observed once. The J gene is TRBJ1-2, the V gene TRBV19; D uncertain. Trimming removed 3 bases from V and 7 bases from J, with 15 bases in between. CDR1 is LNHDA and CDR2 is SQIVND in the germline V gene (reference sequence). CDR3 length equals 14 residues. As DNA, the CDR3 is TGTGCCAGTAGTATCGAGGGATCGAGTTTTGGCTACACCTTC. Protein product: CASSIEGSSFGYTF.

This rearrangement joins TRBV27 to TRBJ2-7; 7 bases fit TRBD2. V shed 5 bases, J shed 3 bases, and the junction held 4 bases outside the gene matches. CDR1 is MNHEY, CDR2 SMNVEV, per germline (reference sequence). This CDR3 is built from 13 residues. The CDR3 coding sequence is TGTGCCAGCAGTCTGGGGGGGAACTACGAGCAGTACTTC. Its protein is CASSLGGNYEQYF.

V and J are TRBV10-2 and TRBJ1-6; D is possibly TRBD1 (5 bases). From germline, CDR1 is WSHSY and CDR2 SAAADI. CDR3 length: 16 amino acids. The ends were cut back, 7 bases at V and 0 bases at J, with 13 bases in the middle. The chain's CDR3 is CASTGGSSSYNSPLHF. The CDR3 nucleotides read TGCGCCAGCACTGGGGGGTCGAGCTCCTATAATTCACCCCTCCACTTT.

The rearrangement links TRBV7-9 to TRBJ1-3; 7 positions match TRBD1. With 5 bases clipped from V and 0 bases from J, the junction kept 7 bases outside the gene matches. This CDR3 is 16 amino acids long. Germline lookup yields CDR1 SEHNR and CDR2 FQNEAQ (reference sequence). CDR3 DNA sequence: TGTGCCAGCAGCGCGGGACAGCCGAACTCTGGAAACACCATATATTTT. It specifies CASSAGQPNSGNTIYF.

The chain employs TRBV25-1 and TRBJ2-7, with TRBD2 matching over 10 bases. V lost 4 bases to trimming and J lost 4 bases; unmatched junction nucleotides: 10. The CDR3 extends over 16 amino acids. Germline assignment: CDR1 MGHDK and CDR2 SYGVNS. The CDR3 DNA sequence: TGTGCCAGCAGTGTGGGTCTAGCGGGAGTGGGTTACGAGCAGTACTTC. This translates into CASSVGLAGVGYEQYF.

V is TRBV5-6 and J is TRBJ2-3; D not resolved. Germline lookup yields CDR1 SGHDT and CDR2 YYEEEE. The CDR3 spans 13 residues. V was clipped by 3 bases and J by 0 bases, with 5 bases between them. The CDR3 spells CASSSQSTDTQYF. The CDR3 nucleotides are TGTGCCAGCAGCTCACAAAGCACAGATACGCAGTATTTT.

Points on this clone: The same CDR3 is also encoded by other DNA sequences in this sample. The rearrangement joins TRBV5-1 to TRBJ1-2, with 8 bases matching TRBD1. Germline V gene lookup returns CDR1 SGHRS and CDR2 YFSETQ. V was pared by 3 bases and J by 3 bases, with 4 bases of the junction left unmatched. The CDR3 runs to 14 residues. CDR3 nucleotides: TGCGCCAGCAGCTCCGGACAGGGCGACTATGGCTACACCTTC. This gives the protein CASSSGQGDYGYTF.

The V gene is TRBV23-1, the J gene TRBJ1-2; no clear D. TRBV23-1 is an open reading frame, and its role is uncertain. V gave up 7 bases and J gave up 8 bases, with 14 bases separating them. CDR3 length: 12 amino acids. Here the CDR3 reads CASTKEGGGYTF. The CDR3 region has the DNA TGCGCCAGCACCAAGGAGGGAGGGGGCTACACCTTC.

V and J are TRBV28 and TRBJ2-5, with TRBD2 as a possible D gene (5 bases). The CDR3 totals 14 residues. CDR1 and CDR2 from the germline V gene are MDHEN and SYDVKM. V lost 3 bases and J lost 4, with 12 bases in between. The CDR3 protein is CASSFRLATETQYF. As DNA, the CDR3 is TGTGCCAGCAGTTTCAGGCTAGCCACAGAGACCCAGTACTTC.

The genes are TRBV5-1 and TRBJ2-1; maybe TRBD1 (5 bases). The CDR3 totals 13 residues. Trimming cost V 7 bases and J 3 bases, with 11 bases left between them. Germline CDR1 SGHRS, CDR2 YFSETQ. In nucleotides, the CDR3 is TGCGCCAGCGCGTGGGGCATCTACAATGAGCAGTTCTTC. It is translated as CASAWGIYNEQFF.